Below are 14 T cell receptor beta chains sequenced from a single sample in a study of T and B cells in COVID-19 patients. BIOMED2 TRB-A/B primer pools were used in multiplex TRB PCR. TCRdb re-derived calls from the multiplex PCR reads in MiXCR, one entry per CDR3 protein. This sample yields 9,900 or so distinct CDR3 sequences, of which roughly 31% are seen a single time; 15% to 20% belongs to the top ten. TRB was amplified from approximately 250-480 ng of blood genomic DNA. The material sequenced was blood. Every receptor here comes from a human donor with active COVID-19.

This clonotype has only a few counts. The chain joins TRBV28 to TRBJ2-2; D gene ambiguous. V lost 3 bases to trimming and J lost 2 bases, with 10 bases between them. From germline, CDR1 is MDHEN and CDR2 SYDVKM. CDR3 size: 15 residues. The CDR3 coding sequence is TGTGCCAGCAGTTTCTCGTCACTAAACACCGGGGAGCTGTTTTTT. Encoded protein: CASSFSSLNTGELFF.

This clonotype is medium-sized in the sample. The chain carries TRBV27 and TRBJ1-2, with D uncertain. Trimming shortened V by 5 bases and J by 4 bases, and 17 bases separated the two germline ends. Germline CDR1 and CDR2: MNHEY and SMNVEV (reference sequence). The CDR3 consists of 15 residues. In DNA, the CDR3 is TGTGCCAGCAGTGCCTCAAGAGGTATTGGCTATGGCTACACCTTC. Its translation: CASSASRGIGYGYTF.

The rearrangement links TRBV9 to TRBJ2-4; 8 nucleotides line up with TRBD2. CDR1 and CDR2 from the germline V gene are SGDLS and YYNGEE. Germline trimming cut 0 bases from V and 6 bases from J; bases unmatched to any gene: 2. This CDR3 is built from 14 residues. CDR3: CASSVGLAGNIQYF. In DNA form, the CDR3 reads TGTGCCAGCAGCGTAGGGCTAGCGGGAAACATTCAGTACTTC.

This clonotype was recorded a few times. The chain carries TRBV20-1 and TRBJ2-5; TRBD2 might be the D (5 bases). V lost 7 bases, J lost 2 bases, and 11 bases lay in between. The CDR3 sequence is 12 residues long. Germline assignment: CDR1 DFQATT and CDR2 SNEGSKA (reference sequence). The CDR3 loop is CSVPGWQETQYF. Written as DNA, the CDR3 is TGCAGTGTTCCGGGGTGGCAAGAGACCCAGTACTTC.

This clonotype showed up just a few times. The rearrangement uses TRBV30 and TRBJ1-1; 7 bases fit TRBD1. J gave up 4 bases and V 0 bases, and 2 bases lay outside the gene matches. The CDR3 loop spans 13 amino acids. Germline CDR1 is GTSNPN and CDR2 is SVGIG (reference sequence). The CDR3 here is CAWSVKGATEAFF. DNA of the CDR3: TGTGCCTGGAGTGTAAAGGGGGCCACTGAAGCTTTCTTT.

The chain links TRBV5-4 to TRBJ1-2, with D maybe TRBD1 (5 bases). The CDR3 has 15 amino acids. Germline V gives CDR1 SGHNT, CDR2 YYREEE (reference sequence). Trimming pared 6 bases from V and 0 bases from J, leaving 15 bases between. The CDR3 sequence is CASTLAGRANYGYTF. The CDR3 DNA sequence: TGTGCCAGCACCCTCGCTGGCAGGGCTAACTATGGCTACACCTTC.

This clonotype has only a few counts. The chain combines TRBV15 with TRBJ2-2; perhaps TRBD1 as D (5 bases). Germline assignment: CDR1 LNHNV and CDR2 YYDKDF (reference sequence). V shed 3 bases and J shed 1 base, with 12 bases lying between them. This CDR3 has 16 amino acids. CDR3 sequence: CATSRSRQGNTGELFF. The DNA for the CDR3 is TGTGCCACCAGCAGGAGTAGGCAGGGGAACACCGGGGAGCTGTTTTTT.

The chain employs TRBV5-6 and TRBJ1-3; D is ambiguous. CDR1 SGHDT and CDR2 YYEEEE come from the germline V gene. The V and J ends lost 6 bases and 2 bases respectively, with 15 bases between them. The CDR3 runs to 15 residues. The CDR3 sequence is CASTVLSDPGNTIYF. The DNA of the CDR3 is TGTGCCAGCACCGTCCTCTCCGATCCTGGAAACACCATATATTTT.

J is TRBJ1-5 and V is TRBV6-5; D remains ambiguous. The length of the CDR3 is 13 residues. Trimming took 6 bases from V and 5 from J, leaving 11 bases between them. The V gene's germline CDR1 is MNHEY and CDR2 SVGAGI. CDR3 loop: CASRGIGYQPQHF. Here the CDR3 DNA reads TGTGCCAGCAGGGGAATCGGGTATCAGCCCCAGCATTTT.

This clonotype was detected a few times. V and J are TRBV30 and TRBJ1-2; maybe TRBD1 (6 bases). CDR1 is GTSNPN, CDR2 SVGIG, per germline (reference sequence). The ends were cut back, 2 bases at V and 5 bases at J, with 9 bases in the middle. CDR3 size: 12 residues. CDR3 nucleotides: TGTGCCTGGAGTCGACAGGTTTATGGCTACACCTTC. It specifies CAWSRQVYGYTF.

This clonotype was found a few times. The gene calls are TRBV30 and TRBJ1-1; 7 bases are a match to TRBD1. Trimming at V came to 0 bases and at J to 6 bases, leaving 7 bases not matched to a gene. Germline V gene sequence: CDR1 GTSNPN, CDR2 SVGIG (reference sequence). The CDR3 runs to 14 residues. CDR3 nucleotides: TGTGCCTGGAGTGTATTGGGCCAGGGGGCTGAAGCTTTCTTT. Protein sequence: CAWSVLGQGAEAFF.

By sample share, this clonotype is large. The rearrangement joins TRBV19 to TRBJ2-3; D call uncertain. Between the trimmed V and J ends, which lost 1 base and 0 bases, there was a span of 8 bases. There are 15 residues in the CDR3. CDR1 and CDR2 from the germline V gene are LNHDA and SQIVND (reference sequence). This chain's CDR3 is CASSIGTRSTDTQYF. The CDR3 DNA reads as TGTGCCAGTAGTATAGGGACGCGGAGCACAGATACGCAGTATTTT.

CDR3 protein: CASSYGLAGSSYEQYF. In nucleotides, the CDR3 is TGTGCCAGCAGCTACGGACTAGCGGGGAGCTCCTACGAGCAGTACTTC. This chain links TRBV7-9 with TRBJ2-7, with 12 bases fitting TRBD2. Germline-derived CDR1 and CDR2 are SEHNR and FQNEAQ (reference sequence). V gave up 4 bases and J gave up 0 bases; unmatched junction bases: 4. This CDR3 comprises 16 residues.

The genes are TRBV7-2 and TRBJ1-1, with 9 bases matching TRBD1. Trimming at V came to 2 bases and at J to 8 bases, leaving 9 bases not matched to a gene. Germline V CDR1 and CDR2: SGHTA, FQGNSA. The CDR3 contains 15 residues. In DNA form, the CDR3 reads TGTGCCAGCAGCTTAAGGGGGGGGACAGGGTTCGAAGCTTTCTTT. Its protein is CASSLRGGTGFEAFF. The whole variable domain, remainder taken from reference TRBV7-2 and TRBJ1-1, is GAGVSQSPSNKVTEKGKDVELRCDPISGHTALYWYRQSLGQGLEFLIYFQGNSAPDKSGLPSDRFSAERTGGSVSTLTIQRTQQEDSAVYLCASSLRGGTGFEAFFGQGTRLTVV.